This T cell receptor (beta chain) was documented in a study of blood T cell repertoires in COVID-19. Study background: Some COVID-19 samples were acute and others convalescent; all came from the United States, Italy and Spain. PBMCs, B-cell-depleted T cells, or T cells provided the cDNA or gDNA that made up the material.

Per the authors' pipeline: Reference gene primer amplification gave estimated nucleated cell counts. Clones were read by immunoSEQ multiplex PCR, and TCRdb kept only the in-frame ones, dropping some. From that table come the V and J calls and clone size; the DNA was used to work out D and trimming. The sample lists about 98,000 clones; 87% were seen once. The CDR3 covers 18 residues. Looked up from germline, CDR1 is MDHEN and CDR2 is SYDVKM. The ends lost 6 bases at V and 4 bases at J; junction bases unmatched: 15. Sequenced material: peripheral blood. This sequence was found in a man aged 65 to 79 with acute or convalescent COVID-19. The chain couples TRBV28 to TRBJ1-5; 10 bases are shared with TRBD1. The CDR3: CASRRKTLGTGVNQPQHF. The CDR3 bases are TGTGCCAGCAGACGTAAAACCCTCGGGACAGGGGTAAATCAGCCCCAGCATTTT. Drawing the rest from reference TRBV28 and TRBJ1-5, the complete variable domain is DVKVTQSSRYLVKRTGEKVFLECVQDMDHENMFWYRQDPGLGLRLIYFSYDVKMKEKGDIPEGYSVSREKKERFSLILESASTNQTSMYLCASRRKTLGTGVNQPQHFGDGTRLSIL.